Each of the 8 T cell receptor beta chains below was sequenced from the same sample in a study of early T cells in non-severe SARS-CoV-2 infection. TCRdb re-analysed the 5' RACE reads in MiXCR, keeping a single row per CDR3 protein. The sample holds approximately 70,000 distinct CDR3 sequences, 9.5% to 15% seen once. The specimen comprised whole blood, sampled at baseline. The receptors derive from an adult who was a healthcare worker with PCR-confirmed SARS-CoV-2 infection or an uninfected control (not recorded which).

Only a few counts were recorded for this clonotype. The rearrangement joins TRBV20-1 to TRBJ1-4; D not certain. Looked up from germline, CDR1 is DFQATT and CDR2 is SNEGSKA (reference sequence). The CDR3 contains 13 residues. Trimming removed 0 bases at V and 7 bases at J, with 9 bases between. This CDR3 is CSARDQTAEKLFF. The CDR3 DNA is TGCAGTGCTAGAGATCAAACCGCTGAAAAACTGTTTTTT.

This clonotype was counted between two and nine times. The rearrangement uses TRBV4-1 and TRBJ1-4, with TRBD1 as a possible D gene (5 bases). The ends were cut back, 4 bases at V and 1 base at J, with 25 bases in the middle. The CDR3 has 20 residues. Germline V lookup: CDR1 MGHRA, CDR2 YSYEKL. The CDR3 region is CASSRYPREGTTGTNEKLFF. Here the CDR3 DNA reads TGCGCCAGCAGCCGATACCCAAGAGAGGGGACCACCGGAACTAATGAAAAACTGTTTTTT.

This rearrangement joins TRBV28 to TRBJ1-6, with D maybe TRBD1 (5 bases). Trimming stripped 5 bases from V and 9 bases from J, with 20 bases between. CDR1 is MDHEN and CDR2 is SYDVKM in the germline V gene. This CDR3 has 16 residues. CDR3 loop: CASSPLRGMMGSPLHF. CDR3 nucleotide sequence: TGTGCCAGCAGTCCACTCCGGGGGATGATGGGTTCACCCCTCCACTTT.

The chain has TRBV20-1 and TRBJ1-1; D is ambiguous. Germline V lookup: CDR1 DFQATT, CDR2 SNEGSKA (reference sequence). V was cut by 5 bases and J by 2 bases, with 9 bases left in between. This CDR3 is 12 amino acids long. The CDR3 nucleotides are TGCAGTGCTTCAAAGGGCAACACTGAAGCTTTCTTT. It is translated as CSASKGNTEAFF.

V is TRBV5-4 and J is TRBJ1-1, with 7 bases fitting TRBD1. V shed 4 bases and J 5 bases; nucleotides not matched to a gene: 11. This CDR3 comprises 15 residues. Germline loops: CDR1 SGHNT, CDR2 YYREEE (reference sequence). This chain's CDR3 is CASSTNSGGWTEAFF. The CDR3 coding sequence is TGTGCCAGCAGCACAAATTCAGGGGGTTGGACTGAAGCTTTCTTT.

The gene calls are TRBV11-1 and TRBJ2-1, with D uncertain. The V gene lost 3 bases and the J gene lost 4 bases, with 7 bases spanning the gap. CDR3 length equals 13 residues. CDR1 and CDR2 (germline): SGHAT, FQDESV (reference sequence). CDR3 loop: CASSLDLYNEQFF. CDR3 DNA sequence: TGTGCCAGCAGCTTGGACCTTTACAATGAGCAGTTCTTC.

The chain has TRBV6-2 or TRBV6-3 and TRBJ2-5; 8 bases align to TRBD1. J gave up 5 bases and V 9 bases, and 8 bases lay outside the gene matches. Looked up from germline, CDR1 is MNHEY and CDR2 is SVGEGT. The CDR3 is 13 amino acids. Here the CDR3 DNA reads TGTGCCAGTCAACAGGGGGTTGGCGAGACCCAGTACTTC. This sequence encodes CASQQGVGETQYF.

This clonotype was picked up many times. This sequence joins TRBV10-3 and TRBJ2-5; the D is unclear. The V end lost 0 bases, the J end lost 3 bases, and 11 bases lay between the germline ends. CDR3 size: 15 residues. Germline CDR1 and CDR2: ENHRY and SYGVKD. CDR3 residues: CAISESETNEETQYF. CDR3 sequence (DNA): TGTGCCATCAGTGAGTCGGAAACGAACGAAGAGACCCAGTACTTC.